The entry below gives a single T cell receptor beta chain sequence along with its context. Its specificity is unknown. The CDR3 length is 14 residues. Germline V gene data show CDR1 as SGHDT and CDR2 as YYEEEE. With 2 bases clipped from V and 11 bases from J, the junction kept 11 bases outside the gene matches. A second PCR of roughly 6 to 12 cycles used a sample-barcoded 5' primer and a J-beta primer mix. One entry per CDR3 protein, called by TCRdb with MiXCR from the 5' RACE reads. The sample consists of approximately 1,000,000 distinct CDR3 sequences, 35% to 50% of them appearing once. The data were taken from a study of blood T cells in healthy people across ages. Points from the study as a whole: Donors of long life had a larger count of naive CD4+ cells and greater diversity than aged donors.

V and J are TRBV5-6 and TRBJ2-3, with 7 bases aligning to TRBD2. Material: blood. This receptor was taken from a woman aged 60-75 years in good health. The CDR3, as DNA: TGTGCCAGCAGCTTTATTGCGGGAGAGTTTTGGCAGTATTTT. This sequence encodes CASSFIAGEFWQYF.